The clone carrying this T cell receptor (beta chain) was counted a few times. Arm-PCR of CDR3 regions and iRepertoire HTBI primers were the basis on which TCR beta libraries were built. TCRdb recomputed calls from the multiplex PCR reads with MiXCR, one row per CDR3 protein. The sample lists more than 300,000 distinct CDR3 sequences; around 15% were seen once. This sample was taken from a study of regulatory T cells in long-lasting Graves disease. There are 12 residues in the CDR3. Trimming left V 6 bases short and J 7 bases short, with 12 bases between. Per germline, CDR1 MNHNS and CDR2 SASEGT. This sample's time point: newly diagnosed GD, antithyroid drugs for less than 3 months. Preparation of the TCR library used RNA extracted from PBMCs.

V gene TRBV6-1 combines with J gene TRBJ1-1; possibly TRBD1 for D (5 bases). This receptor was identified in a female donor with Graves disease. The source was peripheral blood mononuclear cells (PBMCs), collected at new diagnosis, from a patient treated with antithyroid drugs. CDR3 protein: CASRTTGLEAFF. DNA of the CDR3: TGTGCCAGCAGAACTACAGGCCTTGAAGCTTTCTTT.